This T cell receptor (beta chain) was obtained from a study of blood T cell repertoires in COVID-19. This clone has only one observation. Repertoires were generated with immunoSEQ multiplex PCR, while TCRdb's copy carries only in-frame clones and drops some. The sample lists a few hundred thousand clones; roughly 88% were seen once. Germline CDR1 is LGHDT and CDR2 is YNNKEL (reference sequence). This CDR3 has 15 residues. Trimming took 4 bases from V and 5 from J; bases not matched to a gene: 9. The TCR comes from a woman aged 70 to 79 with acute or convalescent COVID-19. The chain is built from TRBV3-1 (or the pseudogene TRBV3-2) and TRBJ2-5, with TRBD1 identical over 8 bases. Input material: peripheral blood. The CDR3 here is CASSRQGAVPETQYF. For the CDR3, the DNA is TGTGCCAGCAGCCGTCAGGGGGCTGTCCCCGAGACCCAGTACTTC.